This TCR beta chain came from a study of blood T cell repertoires in COVID-19. Looking at the study overall: Samples taken during acute and convalescent COVID-19 were collected in the United States, Italy and Spain. PBMCs, B-cell-depleted T cells, or T cells were the source of the cDNA or gDNA that made up the material.

V gave up 7 bases and J gave up 2 bases; unmatched junction bases: 6. Germline assignment: CDR1 MDHEN and CDR2 SYDVKM. CDR3 length: 14 residues. In the authors' workflow: Reference gene primer amplification gave estimated nucleated cell counts. Assay: immunoSEQ multiplex PCR; the TCRdb copy retains only in-frame clones and omits some. That table gives V, J and clone size, and the DNA gave D and trimming. The table shows about 60,000 clones, with around 88% occurring only once. The sequencing sample was made of peripheral blood. V and J are TRBV28 and TRBJ2-3; 7 bases are shared with TRBD2. The clonotype comes from a woman of 80 years or more with active COVID-19. As DNA, the CDR3 is TGTGCCAGCACGGGAGCGGGGTTCACAGATACGCAGTATTTT. Residues: CASTGAGFTDTQYF.